This T cell receptor (beta chain) was identified in a study of spatial heterogeneity in lung cancer. The V gene's germline CDR1 is DFQATT and CDR2 SNEGSKA (reference sequence). The CDR3 length is 13 residues. V was cut by 8 bases and J by 5 bases, with 15 bases left in between. This clonotype was picked up many times. Its antigen is still unknown. The library protocol tagged each TCR cDNA with a unique molecular identifier. TCRdb passed the 5' RACE reads through MiXCR, listing each CDR3 protein once. Of 25,000 to 30,000 distinct CDR3 sequences listed, about 13% were seen once; the top ten hold around 23%. Time point described: sample taken at primary tumor resection. In each case, whole RNA from tumor, nontumor lung or frozen PBMC was sequenced unsorted. Overall study results and limits: Resection saw ubiquitous expanded tumor TCRs appear in blood more than follow-up did.

This TCR was recovered from a female donor with early-stage non-small cell lung cancer. The chain combines TRBV20-1 with TRBJ2-2; unclear D gene. Sample: PBMCs, taken at surgery. The CDR3 is CSSLPLGTGELFF. Here the CDR3 DNA reads TGCAGTTCACTCCCCTTGGGGACCGGGGAGCTGTTTTTT.